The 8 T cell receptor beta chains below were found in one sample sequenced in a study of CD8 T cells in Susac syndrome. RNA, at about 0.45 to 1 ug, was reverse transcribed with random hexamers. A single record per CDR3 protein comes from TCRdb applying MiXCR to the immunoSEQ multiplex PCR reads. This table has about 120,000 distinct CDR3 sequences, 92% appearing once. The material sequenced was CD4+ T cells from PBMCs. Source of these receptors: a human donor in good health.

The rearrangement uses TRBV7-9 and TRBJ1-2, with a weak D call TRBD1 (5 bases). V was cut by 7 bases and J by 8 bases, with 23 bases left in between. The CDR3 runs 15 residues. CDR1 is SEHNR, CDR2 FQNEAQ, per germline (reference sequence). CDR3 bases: TGTGCCAGCAACCAGGGCGGAGACAAGGGTAGGGGCTACACCTTC. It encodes CASNQGGDKGRGYTF. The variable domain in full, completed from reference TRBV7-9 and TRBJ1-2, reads DTGVSQNPRHKITKRGQNVTFRCDPISEHNRLYWYRQTLGQGPEFLTYFQNEAQLEKSRLLSDRFSAERPKGSFSTLEIQRTEQGDSAMYLCASNQGGDKGRGYTFGSGTRLTVV.

CDR3 nucleotide sequence: TGCGCCAGCAGCTTGGAGGCGGCTAGTAGCTACAATGAGCAGTTCTTC. Translation gives CASSLEAASSYNEQFF. The J gene is TRBJ2-1, the V gene TRBV5-1; D gene uncertain. Germline V gene lookup returns CDR1 SGHRS and CDR2 YFSETQ. CDR3 length: 16 amino acids. The V end lost 0 bases, the J end lost 3 bases, and 13 bases lay between the germline ends.

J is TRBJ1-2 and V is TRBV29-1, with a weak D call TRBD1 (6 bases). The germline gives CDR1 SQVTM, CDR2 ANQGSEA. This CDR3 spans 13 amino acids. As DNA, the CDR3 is TGCAGTGTACAGGGAAGGGGGGACTATGGCTACACCTTC. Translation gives CSVQGRGDYGYTF. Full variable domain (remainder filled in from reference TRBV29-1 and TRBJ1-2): SAVISQKPSRDICQRGTSLTIQCQVDSQVTMMFWYRQQPGQSLTLIATANQGSEATYESGFVIDKFPISRPNLTFSTLTVSNMSPEDSSIYLCSVQGRGDYGYTFGSGTRLTVV.

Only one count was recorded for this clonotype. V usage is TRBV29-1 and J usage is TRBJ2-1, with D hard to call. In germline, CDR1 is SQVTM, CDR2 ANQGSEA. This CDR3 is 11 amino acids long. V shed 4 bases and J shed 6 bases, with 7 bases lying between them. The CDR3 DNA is TGCAGCGTTGTGGGGTTCAATGAGCAGTTCTTC. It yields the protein CSVVGFNEQFF.

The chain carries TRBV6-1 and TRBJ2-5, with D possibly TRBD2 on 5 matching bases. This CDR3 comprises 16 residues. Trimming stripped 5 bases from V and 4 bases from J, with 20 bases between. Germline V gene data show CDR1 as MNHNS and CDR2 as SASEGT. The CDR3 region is CASSPQTTALGETQYF. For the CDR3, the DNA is TGTGCCAGCAGTCCCCAGACTACGGCCCTTGGAGAGACCCAGTACTTC.

CDR3 residues: CASSFWGQPQHF. The CDR3 DNA reads TGTGCCAGCAGTTTCTGGGGGCAGCCCCAGCATTTT. This chain connects TRBV12-3 or TRBV12-4 to TRBJ1-5; TRBD1 is a possible D gene (5 bases). This CDR3 spans 12 amino acids. Trimming stripped 3 bases from V and 7 bases from J, with 7 bases between.

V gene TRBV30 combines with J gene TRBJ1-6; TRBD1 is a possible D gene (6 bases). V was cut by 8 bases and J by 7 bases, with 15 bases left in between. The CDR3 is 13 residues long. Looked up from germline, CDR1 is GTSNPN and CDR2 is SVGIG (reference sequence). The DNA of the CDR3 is TGTGCCCAAGGAGGGGGGAAGAATTCACCCCTCCACTTT. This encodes CAQGGGKNSPLHF. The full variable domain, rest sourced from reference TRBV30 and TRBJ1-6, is SQTIHQWPATLVQPVGSPLSLECTVEGTSNPNLYWYRQAAGRGLQLLFYSVGIGQISSEVPQNLSASRPQDRQFILSSKKLLLSDSGFYLCAQGGGKNSPLHFGNGTRLTVT.

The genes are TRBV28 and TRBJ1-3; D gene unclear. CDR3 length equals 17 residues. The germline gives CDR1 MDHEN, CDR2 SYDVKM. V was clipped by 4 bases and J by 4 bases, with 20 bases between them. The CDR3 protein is CASSSTMYALSGNTIYF. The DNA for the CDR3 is TGTGCCAGCAGTTCCACCATGTACGCTCTCTCCGGAAACACCATATATTTT. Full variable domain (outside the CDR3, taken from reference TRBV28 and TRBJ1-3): DVKVTQSSRYLVKRTGEKVFLECVQDMDHENMFWYRQDPGLGLRLIYFSYDVKMKEKGDIPEGYSVSREKKERFSLILESASTNQTSMYLCASSSTMYALSGNTIYFGEGSWLTVV.